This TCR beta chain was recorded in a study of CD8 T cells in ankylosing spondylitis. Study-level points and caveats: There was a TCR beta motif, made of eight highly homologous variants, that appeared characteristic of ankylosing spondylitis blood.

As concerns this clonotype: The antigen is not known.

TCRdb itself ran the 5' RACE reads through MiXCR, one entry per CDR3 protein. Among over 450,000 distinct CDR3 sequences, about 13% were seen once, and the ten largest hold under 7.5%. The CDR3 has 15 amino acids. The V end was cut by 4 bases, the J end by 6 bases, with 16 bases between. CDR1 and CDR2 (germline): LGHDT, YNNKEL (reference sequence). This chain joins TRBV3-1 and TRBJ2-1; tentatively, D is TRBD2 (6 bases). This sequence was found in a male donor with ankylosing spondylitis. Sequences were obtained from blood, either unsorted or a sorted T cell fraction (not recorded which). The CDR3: CASSLSSVWGNEQFF. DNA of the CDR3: TGTGCCAGCAGCCTTTCTAGCGTGTGGGGCAATGAGCAGTTCTTC.